Below, 27 T cell receptor beta chains from the same sample are listed, as sequenced in a study of blood T cell repertoires in COVID-19. The protocol was immunoSEQ multiplex PCR, while the TCRdb copy is restricted to in-frame clones and leaves out a portion. In the table there are 150,000 to 200,000 clones, roughly nine tenths of which are singletons. The specimen sequenced was PBMCs or T cells enriched from blood (not recorded which). The receptors come from a woman aged 45-65 years who had recovered from COVID-19.

The chain recombines TRBV24-1 with TRBJ2-3; a weak D match, TRBD2 (6 bases). CDR3 length: 15 residues. V was trimmed by 4 bases and J by 2 bases, leaving 12 bases between them. Per the germline V gene, CDR1 is KGHDR and CDR2 is SFDVKD. The CDR3 nucleotides read TGTGCCACCAGTGACCCGCGGACTATCACAGATACGCAGTATTTT. Encoded protein: CATSDPRTITDTQYF.

The chain is built from TRBV27 and TRBJ1-4; the match to TRBD1 covers 7 bases. The length of the CDR3 is 13 residues. V was pared by 8 bases and J by 7 bases, with 7 bases of the junction left unmatched. From germline, CDR1 is MNHEY and CDR2 SMNVEV (reference sequence). This chain's CDR3 is CASSDREGEKLFF. The CDR3, as DNA: TGTGCCAGCTCAGACAGGGAAGGTGAAAAACTGTTTTTT.

The J gene is TRBJ1-2, the V gene TRBV9; a possible D gene is TRBD1 (6 bases). The CDR3 is 12 residues long. Germline V gene sequence: CDR1 SGDLS, CDR2 YYNGEE. V was pared by 3 bases and J by 5 bases, with 8 bases between. The CDR3 nucleotides are TGTGCCAGCAGCGGGACAGTGTATGGCTACACCTTC. It yields the protein CASSGTVYGYTF.

This clone occurred once. The chain joins TRBV29-1 to TRBJ2-1; TRBD2 matches 9 bases. V was clipped by 1 base and J by 4 bases; unmatched bases: 5. Germline V gene sequence: CDR1 SQVTM, CDR2 ANQGSEA. The CDR3 is 15 amino acids. The CDR3, as DNA: TGCAGCGTTGAAGCGACTAGCGGAGCTTACAATGAGCAGTTCTTC. Residues: CSVEATSGAYNEQFF.

This CDR3 reads CASSGPGKGLQETQYF. The CDR3 region has the DNA TGTGCCAGCAGTGGCCCCGGGAAGGGACTTCAAGAGACCCAGTACTTC. The chain recombines TRBV6-1 with TRBJ2-5; TRBD2 might be the D (6 bases). CDR3 size: 16 residues. Trimming shortened V by 4 bases and J by 2 bases, and 17 bases separated the two germline ends. Germline loops: CDR1 MNHNS, CDR2 SASEGT.

The chain recombines TRBV4-1 with TRBJ1-5; perhaps TRBD1 as D (5 bases). This CDR3 contains 17 residues. The V gene lost 2 bases and the J gene lost 4 bases, with 18 bases spanning the gap. Per the germline V gene, CDR1 is MGHRA and CDR2 is YSYEKL. Here the CDR3 reads CASSQYDVGAGNQPQHF. The DNA of the CDR3 is TGCGCCAGCAGCCAATATGATGTAGGGGCTGGAAATCAGCCCCAGCATTTT.

This chain links TRBV5-1 with TRBJ2-7; D perhaps matches TRBD1 (6 bases). Germline assignment: CDR1 SGHRS and CDR2 YFSETQ. Deletions cut 3 bases from V and 0 bases from J, with 13 bases between. This CDR3 has 15 amino acids. DNA of the CDR3: TGCGCCAGCAGCTCGACAGGCCTAAGCTCCTACGAGCAGTACTTC. Its translation is CASSSTGLSSYEQYF.

The V call is TRBV12-3 or TRBV12-4, the J call TRBJ1-1; a weak D match, TRBD1 (5 bases). CDR3 length: 11 residues. V lost 6 bases and J lost 14, with 16 bases in between. The CDR3 is CASSPKTAGFF. DNA of the CDR3: TGTGCCAGCAGCCCCAAGACAGCTGGATTCTTT.

The J gene is TRBJ2-1, the V gene TRBV18; 10 bases agree with TRBD1. CDR3 length equals 15 residues. Germline-derived CDR1 and CDR2 are KGHSH and LQKENI. J was trimmed by 1 base and V by 6 bases; bases with no gene match: 3. CDR3 sequence (DNA): TGTGCCAGCTCTCTGGGACAGGGGTCCTACAATGAGCAGTTCTTC. Amino acids: CASSLGQGSYNEQFF.

The chain couples TRBV30 to TRBJ2-1; TRBD2 aligns across 12 bases. Losses at the gene ends were 2 bases for V and 7 bases for J; bases not matched to a gene: 9. Germline CDR1 GTSNPN, CDR2 SVGIG (reference sequence). This CDR3 spans 16 amino acids. In DNA form, the CDR3 reads TGTGCCTGGAGTCCCCTTGGACTAGCGGGAAGTAATGAGCAGTTCTTC. Protein sequence: CAWSPLGLAGSNEQFF.

The chain combines TRBV28 with TRBJ2-3; 9 bases fit TRBD1. This CDR3 contains 16 residues. From germline, CDR1 is MDHEN and CDR2 SYDVKM. The V and J ends lost 6 bases and 6 bases, in that order; junction bases with no gene match: 13. The CDR3 nucleotides read TGTGCCAGCAGATCCCCGGGACAGGGAGCACAGGATACGCAGTATTTT. This translates into CASRSPGQGAQDTQYF.

The J gene is TRBJ2-3, the V gene TRBV12-5; D not resolved. Deletions cut 2 bases from V and 3 bases from J, with 9 bases between. Germline CDR1 and CDR2: LGHNT and FRNRAP. This CDR3 comprises 14 residues. The CDR3 nucleotides read TGTGCTAGTGGTTTGTTGGCCGGGACAGATACGCAGTATTTT. This translates into CASGLLAGTDTQYF.

The rearrangement joins TRBV20-1 to TRBJ1-3; D is uncertain. The CDR3 spans 11 residues. Germline CDR1 and CDR2: DFQATT and SNEGSKA (reference sequence). V lost 3 bases and J lost 8, with 8 bases in between. CDR3 in DNA: TGCAGTGCTAGGCCCGGGGACACCATATATTTT. As protein: CSARPGDTIYF.

The CDR3: CAWSDRGRDYGYTF. The CDR3 nucleotides are TGTGCCTGGAGCGACAGGGGGCGCGACTATGGCTACACCTTC. The chain couples TRBV30 to TRBJ1-2, with 10 bases that match TRBD1. Germline loops: CDR1 GTSNPN, CDR2 SVGIG (reference sequence). This CDR3 has 14 residues. V gave up 3 bases and J gave up 3 bases; unmatched junction bases: 4.

J is TRBJ1-5 and V is TRBV24-1, with 9 bases matching TRBD1. The CDR3 totals 15 residues. V lost 3 bases to trimming and J lost 6 bases; unmatched junction nucleotides: 5. Germline V gives CDR1 KGHDR, CDR2 SFDVKD. DNA for the CDR3: TGTGCCACCAGTGATCCCCGACAGGGGGGTCAGCCCCAGCATTTT. Translation: CATSDPRQGGQPQHF.

The V call is TRBV29-1, the J call TRBJ1-1, with D perhaps matching TRBD1 (6 bases). Germline-derived CDR1 and CDR2 are SQVTM and ANQGSEA. CDR3 length equals 13 residues. V shed 7 bases and J shed 0 bases, with 12 bases lying between them. Here the CDR3 reads CSGGRGMNTEAFF. The CDR3 DNA is TGCAGCGGCGGGAGGGGGATGAACACTGAAGCTTTCTTT.

The chain links TRBV7-2 to TRBJ2-7; 7 positions agree with TRBD2. This CDR3 is built from 15 residues. J was trimmed by 0 bases and V by 5 bases; bases with no gene match: 7. The germline V gene encodes CDR1 SGHTA and CDR2 FQGNSA. The DNA of the CDR3 is TGTGCCAGCAGCGCGAGCGGGGTCAGCTCCTACGAGCAGTACTTC. The encoded protein is CASSASGVSSYEQYF.

The V call is TRBV28, the J call TRBJ2-3; a weak D match, TRBD1 (5 bases). Germline V gives CDR1 MDHEN, CDR2 SYDVKM. V lost 1 base to trimming and J lost 1 base, with 9 bases between them. CDR3 size: 15 residues. This CDR3 reads CASSLLGPGTDTQYF. DNA for the CDR3: TGTGCCAGCAGTTTATTGGGGCCGGGCACAGATACGCAGTATTTT.

The gene calls are TRBV6-5 and TRBJ1-2; D ambiguous. The CDR3 covers 14 residues. From germline, CDR1 is MNHEY and CDR2 SVGAGI. The ends were cut back, 7 bases at V and 4 bases at J, with 16 bases in the middle. CDR3 protein: CASNPEVGSYGYTF. The CDR3 DNA reads TGTGCCAGCAACCCTGAGGTCGGATCCTATGGCTACACCTTC.

This rearrangement joins TRBV4-1 to TRBJ1-4, with TRBD1 as a possible D gene (5 bases). The CDR3 is made up of 16 amino acids. CDR1 and CDR2 (germline): MGHRA, YSYEKL. Trimming took 0 bases from V and 3 from J, leaving 11 bases between them. DNA for the CDR3: TGCGCCAGCAGCCAAGAAGGAGGGGTCCCTAATGAAAAACTGTTTTTT. Protein product: CASSQEGGVPNEKLFF.

Notes on this clone: At the DNA level, this CDR3 is encoded by other sequences in the same sample as well. The rearrangement joins TRBV18 to TRBJ1-1; the D is unclear. This CDR3 has 13 amino acids. V lost 2 bases to trimming and J lost 0 bases, with 4 bases between them. Germline CDR1 is KGHSH and CDR2 is LQKENI. This CDR3 is CASSPGLNTEAFF. In nucleotides, the CDR3 is TGTGCCAGCTCACCAGGGCTGAACACTGAAGCTTTCTTT.

The chain employs TRBV27 and TRBJ2-3, with TRBD2 identical over 8 bases. Per the germline V gene, CDR1 is MNHEY and CDR2 is SMNVEV (reference sequence). The CDR3 consists of 16 residues. After removal of 6 bases from V and 6 bases from J, the junction contained 14 bases not matched to a gene. CDR3 protein: CASRGLAGLRWDTQYF. CDR3 sequence (DNA): TGTGCCAGCAGAGGGCTAGCGGGCCTAAGATGGGATACGCAGTATTTT.

The chain combines TRBV2 with TRBJ1-6; 9 positions match TRBD1. From germline, CDR1 is SNHLY and CDR2 FYNNEI. This CDR3 comprises 14 residues. Trimming removed 7 bases from V and 7 bases from J; junction bases left unmatched: 5. The chain's CDR3 is CASTRGTGNSPLHF. The CDR3 DNA sequence: TGTGCCAGCACCCGAGGGACAGGGAATTCACCCCTCCACTTT.

V and J are TRBV18 and TRBJ2-1; D uncertain. The germline V gene has CDR1 KGHSH and CDR2 LQKENI. The ends were cut back, 3 bases at V and 10 bases at J, with 13 bases in the middle. The CDR3 contains 13 residues. CDR3 bases: TGTGCCAGCTCACCCCCTTTAACAAAGGAGCAGTTCTTC. Translation: CASSPPLTKEQFF. The full variable domain, completed using reference TRBV18 and TRBJ2-1, is NAGVMQNPRHLVRRRGQEARLRCSPMKGHSHVYWYRQLPEEGLKFMVYLQKENIIDESGMPKERFSAEFPKEGPSILRIQQVVRGDSAAYFCASSPPLTKEQFFGPGTRLTVL.

The chain is built from TRBV28 and TRBJ2-1, with TRBD2 matching 7 bases. The ends lost 4 bases at V and 8 bases at J; junction bases unmatched: 8. The CDR3 extends over 14 amino acids. CDR1 is MDHEN, CDR2 SYDVKM, per germline. The CDR3 DNA reads as TGTGCCAGCAGTTATTGGACTGGGAGGGATGAGCAGTTCTTC. Residues: CASSYWTGRDEQFF.

The chain is built from TRBV7-2 and TRBJ2-1; D remains ambiguous. Germline V gene lookup returns CDR1 SGHTA and CDR2 FQGNSA. The CDR3 is made up of 15 amino acids. V gave up 1 base and J gave up 6 bases, with 13 bases separating them. DNA of the CDR3: TGTGCCAGCAGCTTAGGTACTAACCGGCGCAATGAGCAGTTCTTC. Residues: CASSLGTNRRNEQFF.

V is TRBV2 and J is TRBJ2-2; D is possibly TRBD1 (7 bases). The CDR3 extends over 15 amino acids. The V gene lost 1 base and the J gene lost 7 bases, with 13 bases spanning the gap. Germline V CDR1 and CDR2: SNHLY, FYNNEI. CDR3 sequence: CASSEEEGAGGELFF. In nucleotides, the CDR3 is TGTGCCAGCAGTGAAGAGGAGGGGGCTGGCGGGGAGCTGTTTTTT.